This TCR beta chain is drawn from a study of control samples from healthy donors and cancer patients. Here immunoSEQ multiplex PCR was the method, and the copy in TCRdb shows in-frame clones only, minus some. The data show 100,000 to 150,000 clones, with just under 90% seen just once and roughly 12% held by the top ten. CDR1 and CDR2 from the germline V gene are GTSNPN and SVGIG (reference sequence). Trimming left V 3 bases short and J 7 bases short, with 15 bases between. The CDR3 runs to 13 residues. This TCR came from a man aged 25 to 40 in good health. Material: blood. This rearrangement joins TRBV30 to TRBJ1-2; D uncertain. The CDR3 coding sequence is TGTGCCTGGAGCCCCGGGCAGATCGGTGGCTACACCTTC. Its protein is CAWSPGQIGGYTF.